Each of the 8 T cell receptor beta chains below was sequenced from the same sample in a study of cytomegalovirus exposure and HLA in healthy donors. The PCR ran on 60 Vbeta and 13 Jbeta primers. Clones were read by immunoSEQ multiplex PCR, and TCRdb kept only the in-frame ones, dropping some. Among almost 200,000 clones listed, roughly 80% were seen once. Source material: PBMCs. These receptors all stem from a male donor in good health and CMV-seropositive.

This chain links TRBV18 with TRBJ2-5; maybe TRBD1 (6 bases). The germline V gene has CDR1 KGHSH and CDR2 LQKENI. V shed 4 bases and J shed 2 bases, with 8 bases lying between them. There are 13 residues in the CDR3. The CDR3 DNA reads as TGTGCCAGCTCACTTGGACAGCAAGAGACCCAGTACTTC. Encoded protein: CASSLGQQETQYF.

V is TRBV4-2 and J is TRBJ2-7; tentative D call: TRBD2 (6 bases). Per the germline V gene, CDR1 is LGHNA and CDR2 is YNFKEQ. The CDR3 runs to 14 residues. The V end was cut by 5 bases, the J end by 7 bases, with 18 bases between. The CDR3 bases are TGTGCCAGCAGCAACGGGGACTCTCCAGGGGAGCAGTACTTC. Encoded protein: CASSNGDSPGEQYF.

This chain joins TRBV9 and TRBJ2-7; the match to TRBD1 covers 8 bases. After removal of 3 bases from V and 3 bases from J, the junction contained 8 bases not matched to a gene. The CDR3 consists of 15 residues. Per germline, CDR1 SGDLS and CDR2 YYNGEE. CDR3 sequence (DNA): TGTGCCAGCAGCGCATCAGGACAGGGAGGCTACGAGCAGTACTTC. Protein: CASSASGQGGYEQYF.

V gene TRBV7-2 combines with J gene TRBJ2-3; D unclear. Germline-derived CDR1 and CDR2 are SGHTA and FQGNSA. This CDR3 is built from 13 residues. Between the trimmed V and J ends, which lost 2 bases and 2 bases, there was a span of 5 bases. In DNA form, the CDR3 reads TGTGCCAGCAGCTTATATTACACAGATACGCAGTATTTT. Translated: CASSLYYTDTQYF.

With regard to this clone: Different DNA sequences within this sample yield the same CDR3. The chain links TRBV6-5 to TRBJ1-5; 7 bases align to TRBD1. The junction had 3 bases not matched to a gene; V was cut back by 5 bases and J by 5 bases. In germline, CDR1 is MNHEY, CDR2 SVGAGI. The CDR3 covers 13 residues. The CDR3: CASSPQGYQPQHF. The CDR3 DNA sequence: TGTGCCAGCAGTCCACAGGGGTATCAGCCCCAGCATTTT.

The rearrangement joins TRBV9 to TRBJ1-3; TRBD1 aligns across 7 bases. The germline V gene encodes CDR1 SGDLS and CDR2 YYNGEE. This CDR3 has 13 residues. After removal of 4 bases from V and 4 bases from J, the junction contained 2 bases not matched to a gene. The CDR3 loop reads CASSRQGGNTIYF. CDR3 sequence (DNA): TGTGCCAGCAGCAGACAGGGAGGAAACACCATATATTTT.

The chain combines TRBV28 with TRBJ1-2; TRBD1 agrees at 10 bases. This CDR3 comprises 16 residues. Germline loops: CDR1 MDHEN, CDR2 SYDVKM. With 4 bases clipped from V and 5 bases from J, the junction kept 10 bases outside the gene matches. For the CDR3, the DNA is TGTGCCAGCAGTTCGGGACAGGGGACTTCCCTTTATGGCTACACCTTC. This sequence encodes CASSSGQGTSLYGYTF.

The chain joins TRBV2 to TRBJ2-7; TRBD1 agrees at 10 bases. The J segment lost 5 bases and the V segment lost 10 bases, leaving 11 bases of the junction unmatched. Germline CDR1 SNHLY, CDR2 FYNNEI. The CDR3 spans 14 residues. The CDR3 is CAKSTGDRGHEQYF. DNA of the CDR3: TGTGCCAAATCGACCGGGGACAGGGGCCACGAGCAGTACTTC.